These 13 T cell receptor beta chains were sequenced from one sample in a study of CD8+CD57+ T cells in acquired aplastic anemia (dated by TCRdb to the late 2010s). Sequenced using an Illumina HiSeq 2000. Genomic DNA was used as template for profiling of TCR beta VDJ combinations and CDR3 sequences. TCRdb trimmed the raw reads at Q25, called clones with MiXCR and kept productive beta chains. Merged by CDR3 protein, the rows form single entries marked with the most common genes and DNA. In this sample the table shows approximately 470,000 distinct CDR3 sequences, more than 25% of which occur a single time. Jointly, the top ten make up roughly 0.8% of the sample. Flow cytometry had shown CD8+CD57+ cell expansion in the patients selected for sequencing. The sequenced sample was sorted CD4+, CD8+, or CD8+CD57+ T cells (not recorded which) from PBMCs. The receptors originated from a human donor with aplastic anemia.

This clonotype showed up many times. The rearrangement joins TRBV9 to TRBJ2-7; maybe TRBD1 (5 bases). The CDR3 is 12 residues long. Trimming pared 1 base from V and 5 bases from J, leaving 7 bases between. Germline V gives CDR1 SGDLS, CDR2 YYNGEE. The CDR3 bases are TGTGCCAGCAGCGTAACGGACAACGAGCAGTACTTC. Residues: CASSVTDNEQYF. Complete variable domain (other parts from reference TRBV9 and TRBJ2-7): DSGVTQTPKHLITATGQRVTLRCSPRSGDLSVYWYQQSLDQGLQFLIQYYNGEERAKGNILERFSAQQFPDLHSELNLSSLELGDSALYFCASSVTDNEQYFGPGTRLTVT.

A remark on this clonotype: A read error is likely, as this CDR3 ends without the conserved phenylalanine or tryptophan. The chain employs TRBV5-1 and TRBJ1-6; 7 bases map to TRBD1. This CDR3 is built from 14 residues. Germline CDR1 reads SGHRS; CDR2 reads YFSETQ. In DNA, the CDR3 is TGCGCCAGCAGCTCCGGGACAGAAAATTCGCCCCTCCACCTT. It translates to CASSSGTENSPLHL.

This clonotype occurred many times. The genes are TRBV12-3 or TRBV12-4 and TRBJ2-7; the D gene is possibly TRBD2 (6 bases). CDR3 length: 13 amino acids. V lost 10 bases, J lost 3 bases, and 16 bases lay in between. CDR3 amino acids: CATNGDGGYEQYF. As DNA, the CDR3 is TGTGCCACCAATGGGGACGGGGGCTACGAGCAGTACTTC.

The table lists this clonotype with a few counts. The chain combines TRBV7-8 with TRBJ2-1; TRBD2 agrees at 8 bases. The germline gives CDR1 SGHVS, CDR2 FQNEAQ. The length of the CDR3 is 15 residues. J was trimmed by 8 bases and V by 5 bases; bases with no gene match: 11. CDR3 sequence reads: CASSPRTSHGDEQFF. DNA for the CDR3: TGTGCCAGCAGCCCGCGGACTAGCCACGGCGATGAGCAGTTCTTC.

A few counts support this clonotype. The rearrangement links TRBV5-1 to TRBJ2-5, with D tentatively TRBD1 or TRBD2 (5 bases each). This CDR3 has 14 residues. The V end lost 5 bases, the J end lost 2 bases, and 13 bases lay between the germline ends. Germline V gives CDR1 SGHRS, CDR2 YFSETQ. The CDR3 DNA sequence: TGCGCCAGCAGAGGGGACGAACAGCAAGAGACCCAGTACTTC. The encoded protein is CASRGDEQQETQYF.

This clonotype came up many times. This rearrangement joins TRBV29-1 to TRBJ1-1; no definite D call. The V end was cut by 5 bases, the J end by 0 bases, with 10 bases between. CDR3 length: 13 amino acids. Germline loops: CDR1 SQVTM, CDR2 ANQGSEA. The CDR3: CSVHQFMNTEAFF. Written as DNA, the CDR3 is TGCAGCGTTCACCAATTCATGAACACTGAAGCTTTCTTT. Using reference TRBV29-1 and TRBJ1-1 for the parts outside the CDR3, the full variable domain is SAVISQKPSRDICQRGTSLTIQCQVDSQVTMMFWYRQQPGQSLTLIATANQGSEATYESGFVIDKFPISRPNLTFSTLTVSNMSPEDSSIYLCSVHQFMNTEAFFGQGTRLTVV.

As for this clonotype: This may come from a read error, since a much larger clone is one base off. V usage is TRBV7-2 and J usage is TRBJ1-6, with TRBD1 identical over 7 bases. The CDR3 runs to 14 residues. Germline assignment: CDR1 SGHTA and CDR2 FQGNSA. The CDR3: CANSPGQVFSPLHF. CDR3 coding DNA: TGTGCCAACAGCCCCGGACAGGTTTTTTCACCCCTCCACTTT.

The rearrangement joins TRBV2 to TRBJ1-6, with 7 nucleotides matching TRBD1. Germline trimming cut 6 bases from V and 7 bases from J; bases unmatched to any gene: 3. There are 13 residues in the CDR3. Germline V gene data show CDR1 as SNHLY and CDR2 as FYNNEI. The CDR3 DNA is TGTGCCAGCAGGGGGACAGCCAATTCACCCCTCCACTTT. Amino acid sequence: CASRGTANSPLHF.

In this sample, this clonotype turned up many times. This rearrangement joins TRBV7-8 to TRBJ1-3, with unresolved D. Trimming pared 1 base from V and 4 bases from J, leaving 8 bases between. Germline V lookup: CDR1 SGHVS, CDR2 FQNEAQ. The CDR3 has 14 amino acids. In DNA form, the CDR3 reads TGTGCCAGCAGCTTAGGTGGAGGGGGAAACACCATATATTTT. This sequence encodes CASSLGGGGNTIYF.

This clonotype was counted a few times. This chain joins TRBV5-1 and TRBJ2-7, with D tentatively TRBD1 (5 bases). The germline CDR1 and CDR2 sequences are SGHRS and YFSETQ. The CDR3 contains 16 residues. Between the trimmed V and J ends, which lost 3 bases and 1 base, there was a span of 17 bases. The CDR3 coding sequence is TGCGCCAGCAGCTGGTGGGCAGGGAAGGGTTCCTACGAGCAGTACTTC. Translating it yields CASSWWAGKGSYEQYF.

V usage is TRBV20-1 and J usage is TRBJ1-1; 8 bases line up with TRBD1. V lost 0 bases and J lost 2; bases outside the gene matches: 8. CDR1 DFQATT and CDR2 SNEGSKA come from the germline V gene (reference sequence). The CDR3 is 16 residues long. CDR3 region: CSARDSTTGVNTEAFF. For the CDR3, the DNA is TGCAGTGCTAGAGATAGTACGACAGGGGTAAACACTGAAGCTTTCTTT.

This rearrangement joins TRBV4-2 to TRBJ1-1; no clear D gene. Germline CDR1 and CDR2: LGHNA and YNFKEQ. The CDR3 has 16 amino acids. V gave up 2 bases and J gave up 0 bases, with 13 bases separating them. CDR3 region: CASSQTGDPMNTEAFF. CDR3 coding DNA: TGTGCCAGCAGCCAAACTGGTGACCCAATGAACACTGAAGCTTTCTTT.

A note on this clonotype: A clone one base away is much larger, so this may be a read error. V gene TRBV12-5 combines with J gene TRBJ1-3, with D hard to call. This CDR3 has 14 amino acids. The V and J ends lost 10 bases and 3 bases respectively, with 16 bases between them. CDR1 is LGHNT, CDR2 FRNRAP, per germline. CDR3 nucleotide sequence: TGTGCTAATGGCAACGGGGAGTATGGAAACACCATATATTTT. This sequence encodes CANGNGEYGNTIYF.